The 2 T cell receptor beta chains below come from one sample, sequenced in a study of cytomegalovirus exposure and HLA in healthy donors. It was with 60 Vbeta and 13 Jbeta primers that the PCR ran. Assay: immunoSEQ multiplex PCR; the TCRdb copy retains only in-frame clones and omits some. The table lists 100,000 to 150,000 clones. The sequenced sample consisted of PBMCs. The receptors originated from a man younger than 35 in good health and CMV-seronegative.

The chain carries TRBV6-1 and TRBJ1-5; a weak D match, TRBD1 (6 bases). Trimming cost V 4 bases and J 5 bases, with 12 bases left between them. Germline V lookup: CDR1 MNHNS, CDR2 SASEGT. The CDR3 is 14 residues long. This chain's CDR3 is CASSVMPGDQPQHF. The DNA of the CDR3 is TGTGCCAGCAGTGTGATGCCAGGGGATCAGCCCCAGCATTTT.

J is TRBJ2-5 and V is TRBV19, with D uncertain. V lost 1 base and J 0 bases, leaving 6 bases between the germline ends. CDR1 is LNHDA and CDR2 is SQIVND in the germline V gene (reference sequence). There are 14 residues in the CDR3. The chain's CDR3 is CASSIGGNQETQYF. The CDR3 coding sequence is TGTGCCAGTAGTATAGGCGGCAACCAAGAGACCCAGTACTTC.